This entry is about one T cell receptor (beta chain). Its antigen is unknown. These data come from a study of cytotoxic CD8 clonotypes in ibrutinib-treated CLL. General study findings and limits: Pretreatment clonality was elevated relative to age-matched healthy donors and paralleled circulating CD8+ T-cell counts. Lymph node repertoires were not studied, and sampling times were unmatched.

The repertoire was sequenced with immunoSEQ multiplex PCR; TCRdb's copy has only in-frame clones and lacks some. Here the sample spans roughly 250,000 clones, under 75% being singletons. The receptor was isolated from a human donor with chronic lymphocytic leukemia. The specimen was PBMCs, collected after 24 months of ibrutinib treatment.

CDR3 sequence: CASGSGRAENEQFF. The CDR3, as DNA: TGTGCCAGCGGTAGCGGGAGGGCCGAAAATGAGCAGTTCTTC. The chain recombines TRBV7-3 with TRBJ2-1, with TRBD2 identical over 11 bases. Germline V gives CDR1 SGHTA, CDR2 FQGTGA. This CDR3 comprises 14 residues. J was trimmed by 7 bases and V by 8 bases; bases with no gene match: 7.